Below, 11 T cell receptor beta chains from the same sample are listed, as sequenced in a study of blood T cells in healthy people across ages. The authors ran a second PCR of about 7 to 12 cycles using a sample-barcoded 5' primer and a J-beta primer mix. MiXCR, applied by TCRdb to the 5' RACE reads, yields one record per CDR3 protein. Here the sample spans some 370,000 distinct CDR3 sequences, about half being singletons. The sample taken for sequencing was blood. The receptors were sampled from a man aged 55 to 69 in good health.

V is TRBV7-2 and J is TRBJ2-3; a possible D gene is TRBD2 (7 bases). CDR3 length: 15 residues. V was pared by 1 base and J by 4 bases, with 12 bases between. Looked up from germline, CDR1 is SGHTA and CDR2 is FQGNSA. CDR3 nucleotide sequence: TGTGCCAGCAGCTTAGGGCAGGGGAGGGCAGATACGCAGTATTTT. Amino acid sequence: CASSLGQGRADTQYF. Together with reference TRBV7-2 and TRBJ2-3, the CDR3 gives the full variable domain: GAGVSQSPSNKVTEKGKDVELRCDPISGHTALYWYRQSLGQGLEFLIYFQGNSAPDKSGLPSDRFSAERTGGSVSTLTIQRTQQEDSAVYLCASSLGQGRADTQYFGPGTRLTVL.

This chain links TRBV20-1 with TRBJ2-1; no definite D call. The J call may be faulty, since TRBJ2-7 better matches the DNA end. This CDR3 region has 12 residues. In germline, CDR1 is DFQATT, CDR2 SNEGSKA (reference sequence). The CDR3 region is CSASRQQTEQYF. CDR3 nucleotide sequence: TGCAGTGCTAGCCGGCAGCAAACTGAGCAGTACTTC.

The genes are TRBV11-2 and TRBJ2-1, with 12 nucleotides matching TRBD2. V was pared by 1 base and J by 6 bases, with 4 bases of the junction left unmatched. CDR1 is SGHAT, CDR2 FQNNGV, per germline. CDR3 length: 16 residues. CDR3 sequence reads: CASSLVLAGGSNEQFF. The CDR3 nucleotides are TGTGCCAGCAGCTTAGTCCTAGCGGGAGGGTCCAATGAGCAGTTCTTC.

V gene TRBV12-3 or TRBV12-4 combines with J gene TRBJ1-2; 8 nucleotides agree with TRBD1. The length of the CDR3 is 15 residues. V was pared by 6 bases and J by 4 bases, with 10 bases of the junction left unmatched. In nucleotides, the CDR3 is TGTGCCAGCAGCCTACAGGCCGGACAGGGCTATGGCTACACCTTC. It is translated as CASSLQAGQGYGYTF.

This clonotype was recorded only once. The gene calls are TRBV29-1 and TRBJ2-1; D may match TRBD1 or TRBD2 (5 bases each). The end of the DNA is better explained by TRBJ2-7, so the J call may be wrong. Per germline, CDR1 SQVTM and CDR2 ANQGSEA. The CDR3 is 14 amino acids. The CDR3 DNA sequence: TGCAGCGTGTCCGGGGCGAGCTCCTACAATGAGCAGTACTTC. Its translation: CSVSGASSYNEQYF.

The J gene is TRBJ2-7, the V gene TRBV25-1, with a possible D match to TRBD1 (5 bases). The germline V gene has CDR1 MGHDK and CDR2 SYGVNS. Trimming cost V 4 bases and J 3 bases, with 16 bases left between them. CDR3 length: 15 residues. The CDR3 DNA reads as TGTGCCAGCAGTGGGGGCCGGAACAAGCTCTACGAGCAGTACTTC. Its translation: CASSGGRNKLYEQYF.

V is TRBV10-3 and J is TRBJ2-7; D not certain. The V end was cut by 4 bases, the J end by 3 bases, with 19 bases between. The germline CDR1 and CDR2 sequences are ENHRY and SYGVKD. This CDR3 has 16 residues. For the CDR3, the DNA is TGTGCCATCAGTGGTGGTTCAACCATCGGCGGCTACGAGCAGTACTTC. Its translation: CAISGGSTIGGYEQYF.

This clonotype was counted a few times. This rearrangement joins TRBV27 to TRBJ2-3, with 15 bases that match TRBD2. CDR1 and CDR2 (germline): MNHEY, SMNVEV (reference sequence). This CDR3 has 18 amino acids. J lost 1 base, V lost 6 bases, and 8 bases had no gene match. The CDR3 here is CASSHWGTSGGRTDTQYF. DNA for the CDR3: TGTGCCAGCAGCCATTGGGGGACTAGCGGGGGGCGCACAGATACGCAGTATTTT.

V and J are TRBV5-1 and TRBJ2-1; 7 positions match TRBD1. Germline CDR1 SGHRS, CDR2 YFSETQ. This CDR3 region has 12 residues. Losses at the gene ends were 4 bases for V and 8 bases for J; bases not matched to a gene: 3. CDR3 in amino acids: CASSLTGDEQFF. The CDR3 DNA sequence: TGCGCCAGCAGCCTAACAGGGGATGAGCAGTTCTTC.

This clonotype was counted ten times or more. The gene calls are TRBV7-2 and TRBJ2-7; D not resolved. The CDR3 has 12 amino acids. The germline V gene encodes CDR1 SGHTA and CDR2 FQGNSA. Trimming removed 5 bases from V and 2 bases from J, with 7 bases in between. CDR3 DNA sequence: TGTGCCAGCAGCCGGACGGCCTACGAGCAGTACTTC. It is translated as CASSRTAYEQYF.

This chain links TRBV12-3 or TRBV12-4 with TRBJ1-4; D is undetermined. This CDR3 is 14 amino acids long. Trimming stripped 2 bases from V and 4 bases from J, with 8 bases between. The CDR3 loop is CASSLSPVNEKLFF. For the CDR3, the DNA is TGTGCCAGCAGTTTATCGCCAGTTAATGAAAAACTGTTTTTT.